Presented here are 17 T cell receptor beta chains from one specimen sequenced in a study of response to subunit inactivated influenza vaccine. TCRdb re-called the RT-PCR reads with MiXCR, one entry per CDR3 protein. The repertoire holds 630,000 or so distinct CDR3 sequences, roughly 14% seen once, with 11% in the top ten. Sequencing used PBMCs from blood, obtained about 12 days after vaccination. The receptors here all came from a man aged 50-59 years who received an inactivated influenza vaccine.

J is TRBJ2-5 and V is TRBV10-2; D not resolved. The germline V gene encodes CDR1 WSHSY and CDR2 SAAADI. V shed 5 bases and J shed 2 bases, with 15 bases lying between them. The CDR3 loop spans 15 amino acids. CDR3 residues: CASSRTPVGQETQYF. The CDR3 DNA reads as TGCGCCAGCAGTCGCACACCGGTAGGGCAAGAGACCCAGTACTTC.

There are a few counts of this clonotype. The rearrangement joins TRBV29-1 to TRBJ1-2, with TRBD1 identical over 10 bases. V shed 7 bases and J 3 bases; nucleotides not matched to a gene: 5. This CDR3 contains 13 residues. Looked up from germline, CDR1 is SQVTM and CDR2 is ANQGSEA. Here the CDR3 reads CSATGGADYGYTF. The CDR3 region has the DNA TGCAGCGCGACAGGGGGCGCCGACTATGGCTACACCTTC.

This clonotype came up many times. This chain uses TRBV5-1 with TRBJ2-1; 7 nucleotides align to TRBD2. The CDR3 loop spans 16 amino acids. Per the germline V gene, CDR1 is SGHRS and CDR2 is YFSETQ. Trimming at V came to 4 bases and at J to 0 bases, leaving 7 bases not matched to a gene. As DNA, the CDR3 is TGCGCCAGCAGCGCGCTACTAGCGAGCTCCTACAATGAGCAGTTCTTC. Protein sequence: CASSALLASSYNEQFF.

The chain uses TRBV2 and TRBJ2-1; 9 bases are a match to TRBD1. With 6 bases clipped from V and 2 bases from J, the junction kept 8 bases outside the gene matches. Germline values: CDR1 SNHLY, CDR2 FYNNEI. The CDR3 consists of 16 residues. The CDR3 DNA sequence: TGTGCCAGCAGCCACACCGGGACAGGGACCTACAATGAGCAGTTCTTC. It translates to CASSHTGTGTYNEQFF.

This clonotype was counted at least ten times. The J gene is TRBJ1-2, the V gene TRBV24-1; D unresolved. The CDR3 runs to 14 residues. In germline, CDR1 is KGHDR, CDR2 SFDVKD. V lost 4 bases, J lost 4 bases, and 12 bases lay in between. CDR3 sequence: CATSEASQSYGYTF. For the CDR3, the DNA is TGTGCCACCAGTGAGGCTTCCCAGTCCTATGGCTACACCTTC.

This clonotype has only a few counts. This chain joins TRBV5-1 and TRBJ1-1, with D tentatively TRBD1 (5 bases). V lost 4 bases, J lost 2 bases, and 18 bases lay in between. This CDR3 has 16 amino acids. Looked up from germline, CDR1 is SGHRS and CDR2 is YFSETQ. Here the CDR3 reads CASSVLSGTLNTEAFF. CDR3 DNA: TGCGCCAGCAGCGTCCTCAGCGGGACCCTCAACACTGAAGCTTTCTTT.

This chain uses TRBV4-1 with TRBJ2-1; D is perhaps TRBD2 (6 bases). CDR1 and CDR2 (germline): MGHRA, YSYEKL. There are 16 residues in the CDR3. V lost 1 base, J lost 1 base, and 11 bases lay in between. This chain's CDR3 is CASSQAGTLSYNEQFF. The CDR3 nucleotides read TGCGCCAGCAGCCAAGCCGGGACTTTATCCTACAATGAGCAGTTCTTC.

There are a few counts of this clonotype. This chain connects TRBV3-1 to TRBJ2-5; unclear D gene. This CDR3 region has 13 residues. V dropped 8 bases and J dropped 3 bases, with 13 bases sitting between them. Germline-derived CDR1 and CDR2 are LGHDT and YNNKEL (reference sequence). CDR3 amino acids: CASRQRTEETQYF. The DNA of the CDR3 is TGTGCCAGCCGACAAAGGACGGAAGAGACCCAGTACTTC.

The table lists this clonotype with a few counts. V is TRBV7-3 and J is TRBJ2-2, with TRBD1 matching over 8 bases. Germline V lookup: CDR1 SGHTA, CDR2 FQGTGA. The CDR3 sequence is 15 residues long. V lost 4 bases to trimming and J lost 3 bases; unmatched junction nucleotides: 4. The CDR3 nucleotides are TGTGCCAGCAGCTACAGGGGGAAGTACACCGGGGAGCTGTTTTTT. Amino acids: CASSYRGKYTGELFF.

This chain links TRBV24-1 with TRBJ2-1; D possibly corresponds to TRBD1 (7 bases). Germline loops: CDR1 KGHDR, CDR2 SFDVKD. The CDR3 loop spans 16 amino acids. Trimming shortened V by 4 bases and J by 8 bases, and 20 bases separated the two germline ends. The CDR3 DNA follows: TGTGCCACCAGTGAAGACAGGGCGGGGCCAAATGATGAGCAGTTCTTC. It yields the protein CATSEDRAGPNDEQFF.

This clonotype has just a few counts. This chain joins TRBV7-9 and TRBJ2-2, with D maybe TRBD2 (5 bases). Per germline, CDR1 SEHNR and CDR2 FQNEAQ (reference sequence). Trimming took off 4 bases at V and 2 bases at J, with 14 bases between the two ends. The CDR3 has 16 amino acids. As DNA, the CDR3 is TGTGCCAGCAGCTATTTCGTACTAGATAACACCGGGGAGCTGTTTTTT. Protein sequence: CASSYFVLDNTGELFF.

The V and J genes are TRBV29-1 and TRBJ1-1; 8 nucleotides agree with TRBD1. This CDR3 spans 13 amino acids. V was clipped by 7 bases and J by 2 bases; unmatched bases: 6. CDR1 and CDR2 (germline): SQVTM, ANQGSEA. CDR3: CSAEGTGNTEAFF. The CDR3 DNA follows: TGCAGCGCTGAGGGGACAGGTAACACTGAAGCTTTCTTT.

The CDR3 region has the DNA TGTGCCATCAGGGGAACAGGGGGCTTAGACAATGAGCAGTTCTTC. Protein sequence: CAIRGTGGLDNEQFF. This chain joins TRBV10-3 and TRBJ2-1; 9 nucleotides match TRBD1. The CDR3 runs to 15 residues. The ends lost 6 bases at V and 5 bases at J; junction bases unmatched: 8. Germline lookup yields CDR1 ENHRY and CDR2 SYGVKD.

In its sample, this clonotype was seen many times. The chain couples TRBV11-2 to TRBJ2-1; no definite D call. Looked up from germline, CDR1 is SGHAT and CDR2 is FQNNGV. The germline V and J ends were trimmed by 0 bases and 7 bases, with 10 bases remaining between them. The CDR3 is 14 residues long. Written as DNA, the CDR3 is TGTGCCAGCAGCTTAGATCCTTCAGGTAATGAGCAGTTCTTC. Translating gives CASSLDPSGNEQFF.

This chain links TRBV28 with TRBJ2-1, with D possibly matching TRBD1 (6 bases). The V end was cut by 7 bases, the J end by 4 bases, with 17 bases between. This CDR3 comprises 15 residues. CDR1 MDHEN and CDR2 SYDVKM come from the germline V gene. CDR3: CASKDGRGRYNEQFF. Here the CDR3 DNA reads TGTGCCAGCAAAGATGGCAGGGGCCGTTACAATGAGCAGTTCTTC. Drawing the rest from reference TRBV28 and TRBJ2-1, the complete variable domain is DVKVTQSSRYLVKRTGEKVFLECVQDMDHENMFWYRQDPGLGLRLIYFSYDVKMKEKGDIPEGYSVSREKKERFSLILESASTNQTSMYLCASKDGRGRYNEQFFGPGTRLTVL.

In its sample, this clonotype was seen a few times. The chain links TRBV7-8 to TRBJ2-2; 10 nucleotides line up with TRBD2. Germline trimming cut 4 bases from V and 3 bases from J; bases unmatched to any gene: 14. The germline V gene has CDR1 SGHVS and CDR2 FQNEAQ. The CDR3 length is 19 residues. CDR3 sequence reads: CASSSRLAGFTRDTGELFF. CDR3 sequence (DNA): TGTGCCAGCAGCTCTCGACTAGCGGGCTTCACGCGGGACACCGGGGAGCTGTTTTTT.

The chain is built from TRBV12-3 or TRBV12-4 and TRBJ2-2; the match to TRBD2 covers 9 bases. CDR3 length: 16 residues. With V trimmed by 0 bases and J by 7 bases, 6 bases remained unmatched. The CDR3: CASSLAGLAIGGELFF. Written as DNA, the CDR3 is TGTGCCAGCAGTTTAGCCGGACTAGCGATAGGCGGGGAGCTGTTTTTT.